This is a list of T cell receptor beta chains from one sample in a study of cytomegalovirus exposure and HLA in healthy donors. Method: immunoSEQ multiplex PCR; TCRdb's copy keeps in-frame clones and lacks some. The sample has 110,000 or so clones; roughly 80% are singletons. Sequenced sample: PBMCs. These receptors were obtained from a woman aged 30 to 39 in good health and CMV-seropositive. CDR3s include the opening cysteine and the closing phenylalanine or tryptophan. A D gene is named only where the DNA matches it firmly. Size values are once, few and many counts, or a class for expanded clones, and some rows have none.

v_call,j_call,d_call,clone_size,cdr3_aa,cdr3_nt
TRBV2,TRBJ1-1,.,once,CASTRRREGPILNTEAFF,TGTGCCAGCACCAGACGCCGTGAGGGCCCGATCCTGAACACTGAAGCTTTCTTT
TRBV27,TRBJ2-7,TRBD2,few,CASSPRGAGDYEQYF,TGTGCCAGCAGTCCTCGAGGGGCGGGGGACTACGAGCAGTACTTC
TRBV13,TRBJ2-1,.,.,CASSLDRAGSYNEQFF,TGTGCCAGCAGCTTAGATCGTGCGGGGTCCTACAATGAGCAGTTCTTC
TRBV6-6,TRBJ1-1,.,few,CASSYISTEAFF,TGTGCCAGCAGTTACATTAGCACTGAAGCTTTCTTT
TRBV6-5,TRBJ1-6,.,.,CASSYWRGPLHF,TGTGCCAGCAGTTACTGGCGGGGGCCCCTCCACTTT
TRBV9,TRBJ2-7,.,once,CASSVGGHLSYEQYF,TGTGCCAGCAGCGTAGGGGGACACCTCTCCTACGAGCAGTACTTC
TRBV28,TRBJ2-2,.,.,CASRTQGLNTGELFF,TGTGCCAGCAGGACCCAGGGCTTGAACACCGGGGAGCTGTTTTTT
TRBV30,TRBJ1-5,.,.,CAWSRGAYSNQPQHF,TGTGCCTGGAGTCGGGGGGCTTATAGCAATCAGCCCCAGCATTTT
TRBV28,TRBJ2-1,.,.,CATLPRDIKGGAPEDEQFF,TGTGCCACTCTCCCACGGGACATAAAGGGGGGGGCCCCGGAGGATGAGCAGTTCTTC
TRBV6-5,TRBJ1-3,TRBD1,.,CASSPQGAIGNTIYF,TGTGCCAGCAGCCCACAGGGGGCTATTGGAAACACCATATATTTT
TRBV6-6,TRBJ1-6,.,.,CASSSTGNLAPLHF,TGTGCCAGCAGTTCCACAGGGAATTTAGCACCCCTCCACTTT
TRBV29-1,TRBJ2-1,TRBD2,.,CSVDSGGYGNEQFF,TGCAGCGTTGACAGCGGGGGGTATGGCAATGAGCAGTTCTTC
TRBV27,TRBJ2-3,.,once,CASSFRATATLPPSTDTQYF,TGTGCCAGCAGTTTTCGGGCGACAGCCACCTTACCGCCTAGCACAGATACGCAGTATTTT
TRBV14,TRBJ1-1,.,.,CASSLGMNTEAFF,TGTGCCAGCAGCCTGGGCATGAACACTGAAGCTTTCTTT
TRBV28,TRBJ2-3,TRBD2,.,CASNGGGFTDTQYF,TGTGCCAGCAATGGGGGGGGGTTTACAGATACGCAGTATTTT
TRBV5-6,TRBJ1-4,TRBD1,.,CASSWGQGAGEKLFF,TGTGCCAGCAGCTGGGGACAGGGGGCCGGGGAAAAACTGTTTTTT
TRBV30,TRBJ2-1,.,.,CAWKRATQIGEQFF,TGTGCCTGGAAGAGGGCTACTCAGATCGGTGAGCAGTTCTTC
TRBV30,TRBJ1-6,TRBD1,few,CAWSWTGESPLHF,TGTGCCTGGAGTTGGACAGGGGAATCACCCCTCCACTTT
TRBV5-1,TRBJ2-5,TRBD1,.,CASSRDRDQETQYF,TGCGCCAGCAGCCGAGACAGGGACCAAGAGACCCAGTACTTC
TRBV28,TRBJ2-1,TRBD2,.,CASRGLAGSSYNEQFF,TGTGCCAGCAGGGGACTAGCGGGTAGCTCCTACAATGAGCAGTTCTTC
TRBV5-4,TRBJ1-2,TRBD1,.,CASSLGGTGDFYGYTF,TGTGCCAGCAGCTTGGGGGGGACAGGGGACTTTTATGGCTACACCTTC
TRBV5-1,TRBJ2-7,TRBD2,.,CASSGGLVRYEQYF,TGCGCCAGCAGCGGGGGACTAGTTCGCTACGAGCAGTACTTC
TRBV18,TRBJ2-7,.,.,CASSPDSSEQYF,TGTGCCAGCTCACCCGACAGTAGCGAGCAGTACTTC
TRBV18,TRBJ2-7,.,.,CASSPTQGAYEQYF,TGTGCCAGCTCACCTACTCAGGGCGCCTACGAGCAGTACTTC
TRBV6-5,TRBJ1-2,.,.,CASSYSVRGGTGYTF,TGTGCCAGCAGTTACTCTGTTAGGGGTGGAACTGGCTACACCTTC
TRBV28,TRBJ1-2,.,.,CASSPAQGNYGYTF,TGTGCCAGCAGCCCCGCCCAGGGGAACTATGGCTACACCTTC
TRBV25-1,TRBJ1-4,.,few,CASSAPTGLSEKLFF,TGTGCCAGCAGTGCCCCTACAGGGTTATCGGAAAAACTGTTTTTT
TRBV5-1,TRBJ2-3,.,.,CASCRQETTDTQYF,TGCGCCAGCTGTAGACAGGAGACTACAGATACGCAGTATTTT
TRBV27,TRBJ2-7,.,.,CASQETGLPYEQYF,TGTGCCAGCCAGGAAACAGGGTTACCCTACGAGCAGTACTTC
TRBV9,TRBJ1-1,.,.,CASSVEGGEGQTEAFF,TGTGCCAGCAGCGTAGAGGGGGGGGAGGGGCAAACTGAAGCTTTCTTT
TRBV5-6,TRBJ2-7,TRBD1,few,CASKGARDEQYF,TGTGCCAGCAAGGGGGCTCGCGACGAGCAGTACTTC
TRBV19,TRBJ2-1,.,.,CVSSEDSYSYNEQFF,TGTGTCAGTAGTGAAGACAGCTACTCCTACAATGAGCAGTTCTTC
TRBV16,TRBJ1-1,.,few,CASSPIRDTEAFF,TGTGCCAGCAGCCCTATCCGGGACACTGAAGCTTTCTTT
TRBV29-1,TRBJ1-1,TRBD1,.,CSVDGGGGSHMNTEAFF,TGCAGCGTTGATGGAGGGGGCGGGTCCCATATGAACACTGAAGCTTTCTTT
TRBV7-2,TRBJ2-5,.,.,CASSLGTATIGTQYF,TGTGCCAGCAGCTTAGGGACAGCCACCATCGGGACCCAGTACTTC
TRBV18,TRBJ2-6,.,.,CASSPMGSGANVLTF,TGTGCCAGCTCACCAATGGGGAGTGGGGCCAACGTCCTGACTTTC
TRBV7-8,TRBJ2-7,.,.,CASSLRGAVISYEQYF,TGTGCCAGCAGCCTTCGGGGGGCGGTTATCTCCTACGAGCAGTACTTC